The source of this T cell receptor beta chain is a study of OX40 agonist ivuxolimab in advanced cancers. With regard to the full study: Ivuxolimab was a fully human IgG2 agonistic monoclonal antibody targeting the costimulatory receptor OX40 (CD134). Of the approximately 50 dose-escalation patients, hepatocellular carcinoma was present in approximately 20, melanoma in some 15, renal cell carcinoma in 9 and head and neck cancer in 9. The paper describes the monotherapy dose-escalation part (N ≈ 50 patients) of the phase I trial of ivuxolimab. The purpose of peripheral TCRbeta sequencing was to test whether ivuxolimab changed TCR sequence diversity and led to clonal T-cell expansion. Intravenous ivuxolimab was administered to patients every 2 weeks at six dose levels: 0.01, 0.1, 0.3, 1.5, 3 and 10 mg/kg. Partial responses occurred in three dose-escalation patients, of whom one had hepatocellular carcinoma and two had cutaneous melanoma. Patients were allowed to have had prior anti-PD-1, anti-PD-L1 or anti-CTLA-4 therapy, and roughly 40% of the dose-escalation patients had been treated with checkpoint inhibitors. In the dose-escalation cohort, around four fifths of patients were male, and the mean age was approximately 64 years, with a range of about 20 to 79.

In the case of this clone: Its antigen has not been determined. At one end, the junction sequence differs from germline, possibly due to a read error.

The trial excluded patients who had a history of autoimmune disease or were on systemic immunosuppression. In every dose cohort, peripheral blood was drawn for TCR sequencing at baseline, cycle 4 day 1, and cycle 7 day 1. Samples came from an open-label, multicenter, first-in-human phase I dose-escalation trial of ivuxolimab. Adults with locally advanced or metastatic melanoma, renal cell, hepatocellular, or head and neck squamous cell carcinoma were enrolled in the trial. Before TCR sequencing, CD4+ T cells and CD8+ T cells from peripheral blood were sorted into separate populations. For sequencing of the TCRbeta CDR3 region, genomic DNA was extracted from the sorted cells. TCRbeta CDR3 regions were sequenced using the immunoSEQ Assay. In its TCRdb copy, this immuneACCESS table keeps in-frame sequences only and misses some clones. Where compared with another copy, unresolved V genes explain less than half of these, and the others have no known cause. The sample contains about 62,000 clones, around 84% of them found a single time. 2.4% of the sample comes from the top ten.

What the work shows at the level of the full study, not this receptor alone: Low levels of normalized T-cell clonal expansion were also seen in some patients who did not respond. At doses from 0.1 to 3.0 mg/kg, clonal expansion was seen in both CD4+ and CD8+ blood T cells between baseline and week 6. In partial responders in the 0.1-3.0 mg/kg groups, normalized peripheral clonal expansion was found to be among the lowest, especially among CD8+ T cells. Which antigens the clonally expanded peripheral T cells were specific for was not determined. After ivuxolimab, more expanded clones were found on average in CD8+ T cells than in CD4+ T cells.

Counted from cysteine to phenylalanine, this CDR3 has 13 amino acids. Only CDR3 DNA is held: 39 bases, read in frame from base 1. Reading the germline V gene gives CDR1 SGDLS and CDR2 YYNGEE. The sequence joins TRBV9 to TRBJ1-1, with no confidently assigned D gene. The sequence derives from an adult with an advanced solid tumor such as melanoma, head and neck, liver or kidney cancer. The sequencing here drew on CD4+ or CD8+ T cells sorted from blood, taken in a trial of the OX40 agonist ivuxolimab. The nucleotide sequence is TGTGCCAGCAGCGTAGAGGTTTACACTGAAGCTTCCTTT. Translated, it reads CASSVEVYTEASF. With the rest looked up from the reference TRBV9 and TRBJ1-1 genes rather than sequenced, the full variable domain is DSGVTQTPKHLITATGQRVTLRCSPRSGDLSVYWYQQSLDQGLQFLIQYYNGEERAKGNILERFSAQQFPDLHSELNLSSLELGDSALYFCASSVEVYTEASFGQGTRLTVV.